The entry below describes one T cell receptor (beta chain). Its cognate antigen is unknown. This specimen comes from a study of T cell responses to AZD1222 COVID-19 vaccine. TCRdb's table, derived via immunoSEQ multiplex PCR, lists solely in-frame clones and lacks some. Of about 150,000 clones in the sample, 80% to 90% were seen once. This CDR3 spans 13 amino acids. V dropped 5 bases and J dropped 4 bases, with 9 bases sitting between them. Germline V gene lookup returns CDR1 SGHAT and CDR2 FQDESV (reference sequence). Broader study findings: The number of AZD1222 recipients seropositive at baseline was only five or six. Vaccination with two AZD1222 doses was followed by a rise in Spike-specific TCR breadth and depth.

The TCR originated in an adult in good health. The chain combines TRBV11-1 with TRBJ2-1; D remains unclear. Material: peripheral blood, obtained on day 0 of AZD1222 vaccination. CDR3 sequence reads: CASSRPSYNEQFF. The CDR3 coding sequence is TGTGCCAGCAGCCGGCCCAGTTACAATGAGCAGTTCTTC.